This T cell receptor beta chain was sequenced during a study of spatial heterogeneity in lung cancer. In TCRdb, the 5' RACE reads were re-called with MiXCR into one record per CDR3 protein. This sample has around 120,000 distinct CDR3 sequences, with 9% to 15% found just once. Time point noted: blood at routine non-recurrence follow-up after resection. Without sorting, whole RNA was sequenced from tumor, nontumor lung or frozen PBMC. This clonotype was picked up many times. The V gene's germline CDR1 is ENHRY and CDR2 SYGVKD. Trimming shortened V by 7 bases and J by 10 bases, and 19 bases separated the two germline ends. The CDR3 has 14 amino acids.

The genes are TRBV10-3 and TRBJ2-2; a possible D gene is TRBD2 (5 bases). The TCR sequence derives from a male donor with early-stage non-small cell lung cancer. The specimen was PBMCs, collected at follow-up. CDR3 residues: CAITASLIKVELFF. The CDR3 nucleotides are TGTGCCATCACGGCTAGCCTCATTAAGGTGGAGCTGTTTTTT.